Detailed here is one T cell receptor (beta chain). Its matching antigen is unknown. This sample stems from a study of graft-versus-host responses after intestinal transplantation. The wider study: After anti-thymocyte globulin induction, recipients took tacrolimus and steroids for 2 to 3 years.

Intraepithelial lymphocytes and lamina propria lymphocytes were released through processing of graft tissue. Germline CDR1 reads SNHLY; CDR2 reads FYNNEI. V lost 4 bases and J lost 2, with 11 bases in between. This CDR3 has 14 amino acids. Here immunoSEQ multiplex PCR was the method, and the copy in TCRdb shows in-frame clones only, minus some. The sample consists of about 5,600 clones, around 76% of them appearing once. Study-level findings and limits: Those patients showing graft-donor T cell macrochimerism displayed high graft-versus-host to host-versus-graft clonal ratios in allografts. Detection of GvH clones occurred in recipient marrow, and some had their first appearance in ileum or blood. Declines in HvG clones occurring early post-transplant were associated with peak circulating GvH clone levels.

The chain links TRBV2 to TRBJ1-2; the D is unclear. The input for sequencing was ileum tissue, taken about 240 days after intestinal transplant. The source is a human patient who received an intestinal transplant, so some T cells may come from the graft donor. CDR3 residues: CASSAGLLNYGYTF. The CDR3 coding sequence is TGTGCCAGCAGTGCTGGACTGCTGAACTATGGCTACACCTTC.